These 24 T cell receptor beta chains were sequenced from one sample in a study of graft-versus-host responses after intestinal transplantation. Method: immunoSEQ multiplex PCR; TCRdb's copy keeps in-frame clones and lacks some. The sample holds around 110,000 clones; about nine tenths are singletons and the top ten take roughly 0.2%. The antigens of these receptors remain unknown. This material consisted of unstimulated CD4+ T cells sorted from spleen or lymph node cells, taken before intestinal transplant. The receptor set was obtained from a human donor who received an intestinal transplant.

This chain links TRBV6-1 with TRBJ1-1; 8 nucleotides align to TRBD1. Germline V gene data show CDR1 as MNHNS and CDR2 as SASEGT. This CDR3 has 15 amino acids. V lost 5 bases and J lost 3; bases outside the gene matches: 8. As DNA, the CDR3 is TGTGCCAGCAGTATCCAGGGGGCGGCGTACACTGAAGCTTTCTTT. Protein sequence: CASSIQGAAYTEAFF.

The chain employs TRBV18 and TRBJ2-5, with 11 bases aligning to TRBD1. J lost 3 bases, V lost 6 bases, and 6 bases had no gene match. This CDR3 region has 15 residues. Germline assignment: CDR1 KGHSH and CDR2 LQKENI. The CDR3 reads CASSLGTGGKETQYF. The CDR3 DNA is TGTGCCAGCTCCCTAGGGACAGGGGGTAAAGAGACCCAGTACTTC.

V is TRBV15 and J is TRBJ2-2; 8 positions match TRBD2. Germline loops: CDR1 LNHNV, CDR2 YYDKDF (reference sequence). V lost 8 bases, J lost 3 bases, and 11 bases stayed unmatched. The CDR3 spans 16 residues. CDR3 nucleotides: TGTGCCACCGGAGGGGGGAGCGGGGGCGACACCGGGGAGCTGTTTTTT. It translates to CATGGGSGGDTGELFF.

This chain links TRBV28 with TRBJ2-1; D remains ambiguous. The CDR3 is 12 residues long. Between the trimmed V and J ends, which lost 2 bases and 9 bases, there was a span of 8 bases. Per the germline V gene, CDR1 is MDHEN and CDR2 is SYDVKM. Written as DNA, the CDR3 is TGTGCCAGCAGTTTACTGCGGCGTGAGCAGTTCTTC. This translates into CASSLLRREQFF.

The CDR3, as DNA: TGCGCCAGCGGATCAGGGGGCTCTAGCTATGGCTACACCTTC. Amino acid sequence: CASGSGGSSYGYTF. The chain is built from TRBV5-1 and TRBJ1-2; 8 positions agree with TRBD1. The CDR3 loop spans 14 amino acids. Germline V gives CDR1 SGHRS, CDR2 YFSETQ. V shed 7 bases, J shed 4 bases, and the junction held 9 bases outside the gene matches.

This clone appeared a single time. CDR3 DNA sequence: TGTGCTAGTGGTTTTTTCGGTAACTATGGCTACACCTTC. Translating it yields CASGFFGNYGYTF. The chain uses TRBV12-5 and TRBJ1-2; D is uncertain. V lost 3 bases to trimming and J lost 1 base, with 6 bases between them. This CDR3 comprises 13 residues. Germline V lookup: CDR1 LGHNT, CDR2 FRNRAP.

The CDR3 is CASSMALGRTYEQYF. In nucleotides, the CDR3 is TGTGCCAGCAGTATGGCTTTGGGGCGGACCTACGAGCAGTACTTC. The chain has TRBV25-1 and TRBJ2-7, with D perhaps TRBD1 (5 bases). The CDR3 runs to 15 residues. Germline assignment: CDR1 MGHDK and CDR2 SYGVNS. The V gene lost 5 bases and the J gene lost 2 bases, with 16 bases spanning the gap.

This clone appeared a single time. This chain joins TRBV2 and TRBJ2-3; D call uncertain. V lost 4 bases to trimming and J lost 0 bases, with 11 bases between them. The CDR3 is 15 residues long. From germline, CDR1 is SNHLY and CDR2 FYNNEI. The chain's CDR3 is CASSVAFTSTDTQYF. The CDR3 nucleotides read TGTGCCAGCAGTGTCGCTTTTACTAGCACAGATACGCAGTATTTT.

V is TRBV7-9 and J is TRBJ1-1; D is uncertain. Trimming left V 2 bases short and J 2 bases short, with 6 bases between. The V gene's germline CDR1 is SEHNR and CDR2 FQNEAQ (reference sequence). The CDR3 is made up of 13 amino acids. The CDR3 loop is CASSLRLNTEAFF. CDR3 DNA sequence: TGTGCCAGCAGCTTACGACTAAACACTGAAGCTTTCTTT. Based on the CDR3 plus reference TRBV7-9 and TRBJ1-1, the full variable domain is DTGVSQNPRHKITKRGQNVTFRCDPISEHNRLYWYRQTLGQGPEFLTYFQNEAQLEKSRLLSDRFSAERPKGSFSTLEIQRTEQGDSAMYLCASSLRLNTEAFFGQGTRLTVV.

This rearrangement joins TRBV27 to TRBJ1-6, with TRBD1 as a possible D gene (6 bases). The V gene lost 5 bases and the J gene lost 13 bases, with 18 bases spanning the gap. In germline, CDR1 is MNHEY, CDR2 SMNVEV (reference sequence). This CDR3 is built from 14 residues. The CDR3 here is CASSPWTTGTPLHF. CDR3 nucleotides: TGTGCCAGCAGTCCCTGGACGACAGGTACGCCCCTCCACTTT.

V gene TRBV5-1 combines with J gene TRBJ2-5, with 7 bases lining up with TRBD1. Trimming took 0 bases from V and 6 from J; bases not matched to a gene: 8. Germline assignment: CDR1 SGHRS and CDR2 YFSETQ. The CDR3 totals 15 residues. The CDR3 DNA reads TGCGCCAGCAGCTTGGATAGAGGGGGCGGTAAGACCCAGTACTTC. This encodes CASSLDRGGGKTQYF.

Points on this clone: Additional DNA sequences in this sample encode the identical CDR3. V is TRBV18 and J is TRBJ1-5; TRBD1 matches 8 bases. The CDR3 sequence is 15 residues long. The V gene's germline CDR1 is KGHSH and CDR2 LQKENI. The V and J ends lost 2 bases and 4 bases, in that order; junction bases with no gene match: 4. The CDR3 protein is CASSPGQGKNQPQHF. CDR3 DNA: TGTGCCAGCTCACCAGGACAGGGCAAGAATCAGCCCCAGCATTTT.

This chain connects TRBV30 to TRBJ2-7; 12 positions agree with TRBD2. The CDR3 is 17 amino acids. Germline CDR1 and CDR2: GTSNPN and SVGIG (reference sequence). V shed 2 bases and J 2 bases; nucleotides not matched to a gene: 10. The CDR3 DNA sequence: TGTGCCTGGAGTCCCAAAGGGCTAGCGGGGGGGACCTACGAGCAGTACTTC. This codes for CAWSPKGLAGGTYEQYF.

The CDR3, as DNA: TGCGCCAGCAGCTTGGACGGGGGGACTGAAGCTTTCTTT. Its translation: CASSLDGGTEAFF. V gene TRBV5-1 combines with J gene TRBJ1-1; D possibly corresponds to TRBD1 (5 bases). Trimming took 0 bases from V and 5 from J, leaving 8 bases between them. This CDR3 comprises 13 residues. Germline CDR1 is SGHRS and CDR2 is YFSETQ.

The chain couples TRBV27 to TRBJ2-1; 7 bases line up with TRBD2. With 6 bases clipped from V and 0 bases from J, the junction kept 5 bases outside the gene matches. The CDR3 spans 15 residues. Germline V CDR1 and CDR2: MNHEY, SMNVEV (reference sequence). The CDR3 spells CASRRDYLSYNEQFF. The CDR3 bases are TGTGCCAGCAGGAGGGACTACCTCTCCTACAATGAGCAGTTCTTC.

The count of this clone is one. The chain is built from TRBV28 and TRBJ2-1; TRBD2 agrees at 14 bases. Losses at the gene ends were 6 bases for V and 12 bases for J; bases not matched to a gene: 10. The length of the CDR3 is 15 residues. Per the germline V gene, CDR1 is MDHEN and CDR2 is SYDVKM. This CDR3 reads CASSPGTSGRFGQFF. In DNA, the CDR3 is TGTGCCAGCAGCCCCGGGACTAGCGGGAGATTTGGGCAGTTCTTC.

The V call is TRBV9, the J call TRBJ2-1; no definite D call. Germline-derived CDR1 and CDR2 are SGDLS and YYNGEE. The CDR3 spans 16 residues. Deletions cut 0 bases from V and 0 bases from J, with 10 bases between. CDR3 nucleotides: TGTGCCAGCAGCGTAGAACGCGCGAGCTCCTACAATGAGCAGTTCTTC. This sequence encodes CASSVERASSYNEQFF.

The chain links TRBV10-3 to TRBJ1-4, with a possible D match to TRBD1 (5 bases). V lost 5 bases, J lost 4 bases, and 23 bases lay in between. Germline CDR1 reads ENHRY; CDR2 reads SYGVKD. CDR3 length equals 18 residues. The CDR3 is CAISSSWGGGRNNEKLFF. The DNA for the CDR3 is TGTGCCATCAGTTCGAGTTGGGGCGGGGGAAGAAATAATGAAAAACTGTTTTTT.

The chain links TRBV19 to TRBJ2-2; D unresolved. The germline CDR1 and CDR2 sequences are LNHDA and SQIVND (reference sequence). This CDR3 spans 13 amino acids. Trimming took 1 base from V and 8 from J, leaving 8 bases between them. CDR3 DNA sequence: TGTGCCAGTAGTATAGTTCCTAATGGGGAGCTGTTTTTT. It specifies CASSIVPNGELFF.

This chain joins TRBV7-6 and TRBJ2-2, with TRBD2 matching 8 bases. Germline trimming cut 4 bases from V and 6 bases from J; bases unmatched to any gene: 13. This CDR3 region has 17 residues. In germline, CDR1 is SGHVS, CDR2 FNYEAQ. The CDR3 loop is CASSSGERGFFAGELFF. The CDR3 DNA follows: TGTGCCAGCAGCTCGGGGGAGCGGGGGTTTTTCGCCGGGGAGCTGTTTTTT.

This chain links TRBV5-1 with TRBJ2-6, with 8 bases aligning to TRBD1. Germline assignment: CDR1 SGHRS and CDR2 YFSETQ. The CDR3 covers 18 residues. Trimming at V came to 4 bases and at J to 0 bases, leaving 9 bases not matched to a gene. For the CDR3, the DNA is TGCGCCAGCAGCAGCGCGGGACAGGTGATCTCTGGGGCCAACGTCCTGACTTTC. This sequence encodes CASSSAGQVISGANVLTF.

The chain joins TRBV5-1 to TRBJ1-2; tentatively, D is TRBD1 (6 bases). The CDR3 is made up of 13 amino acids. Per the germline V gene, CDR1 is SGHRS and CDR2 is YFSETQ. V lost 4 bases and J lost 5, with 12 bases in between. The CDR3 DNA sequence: TGCGCCAGCAGCCAGGGGAAGGGTTATGGCTACACCTTC. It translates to CASSQGKGYGYTF.

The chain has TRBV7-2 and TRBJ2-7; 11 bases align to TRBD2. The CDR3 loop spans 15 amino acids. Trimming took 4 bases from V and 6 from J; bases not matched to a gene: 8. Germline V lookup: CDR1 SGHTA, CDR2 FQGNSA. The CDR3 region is CASSSSGTSGVEQYF. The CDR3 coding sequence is TGTGCCAGCAGCTCCTCCGGGACTAGCGGAGTCGAGCAGTACTTC.

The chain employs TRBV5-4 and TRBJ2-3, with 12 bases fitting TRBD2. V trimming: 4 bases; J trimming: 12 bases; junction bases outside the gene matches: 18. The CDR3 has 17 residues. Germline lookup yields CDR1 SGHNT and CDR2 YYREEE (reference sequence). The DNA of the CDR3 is TGTGCCAGCAGCACTAGCCTAGCGGGGGGGCGCGAATTGATTCAGTATTTT. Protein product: CASSTSLAGGRELIQYF.